This TCR beta chain comes out of a study of T cells after yellow fever vaccination (dated by TCRdb to between 2017 and 2020). About the full investigation: Libraries from fractions with low cell numbers were prepared with the SMART-Seq v4 Ultra Low Input RNA kit. To follow T-cell clones before and after primary and booster YFV17D yellow fever vaccination, bulk TCR alpha and beta repertoires were sequenced over time. Two healthy male donors made up the cohort, one aged 18 to 30 years and the other aged 30 to 40 years. Bulk PBMC replicates and cell subsets were isolated from blood drawn at multiple timepoints before and after both primary and secondary immunization.

This clonotype was seen repeatedly, ten times or more. No cognate antigen has been identified for it. Within one base of it there is no much larger clone, and no base qualities were kept. Study-wide findings and limitations: Most clones expanded after primary vaccination (almost 97% of CD4 and roughly 90% of CD8) were re-detected after the booster, suggesting that broad memory maintenance occurred. A small share of clonotypes was detected in both CD4 and CD8 compartments, with the overlap likely arising from convergent recombination. Compared with the primary T-cell response, the secondary T-cell response was faster but weaker, reaching its peak on day 5 rather than on day 15. Computational filtering was needed because FACS-sorted repertoires could contain abundant contaminating clonotypes from the bulk population. Because only a couple of donors were included in the study, the extent to which the findings can be generalized is limited.

TCR cDNA was made using 5'RACE template switching, a step that added a universal primer site and unique molecular identifiers. Priming for cDNA synthesis came from both the TCR alpha and TCR beta constant segments. Libraries were amplified in two PCR steps, with sample barcodes and sequencing adapters added in the second step. Sequencing of libraries was performed on Illumina HiSeq 2500 (2x100 bp) or NovaSeq (2x150 bp). The authors' analysis ran thus. Demultiplexing of reads and collapsing into UMI consensus sequences were performed with MIGEC, and V(D)J alignment was carried out with MiXCR. Vaccine-responding clonotypes were identified with edgeR using replicate PBMC samples, with FDR below 0.01 and a log2 fold change above 5 up to day 15 being required. Each bulk clonotype was labeled CD4 or CD8 based on which sequenced repertoire, CD4 or CD8, contained the clonotype at higher abundance. TCRdb trimmed the raw reads at Q25, called clones with MiXCR and kept productive beta chains. Records with the same CDR3 protein are collapsed into one entry carrying the most frequent genes and DNA. TCRdb's processing, not the study's, gives the V and J calls here. The sample records more than 350,000 distinct CDR3 sequences, 9.5% to 13% of which are singletons. The top ten constitute roughly a sixth of the sample.

The treatment or condition tag for this specimen amounts to: live attenuated yellow fever vaccine strain. At each blood-draw timepoint, two biological replicates of bulk PBMCs were collected. A standard Ficoll-Paque protocol was used to isolate PBMCs from peripheral blood. RNA was extracted with TriZol from bulk PBMCs, CD4 and CD8 fractions, and dextramer-positive and dextramer-negative fractions. CDR1 and CDR2, per the germline V gene, are LGHNA and YSLEER. Counted from cysteine to phenylalanine, this CDR3 has 16 amino acids. Only the CDR3 part of the read is kept: 48 bases, read in frame from the first base. V ends up 0 bases short and J 5 bases short, with an unmatched junction base count of 4.

The TCR originated in a man aged 18 to 30 who received the YFV17D yellow fever vaccine. The material was PBMCs, obtained on the day of the first yellow fever vaccination. This chain is built from TRBV4-3 and TRBJ2-3; 11 bases in the junction line up with TRBD2. Here the CDR3 is given as CASSQEASGGIDTQYF. The bases read TGCGCCAGCAGCCAAGAGGCTAGCGGGGGGATAGATACGCAGTATTTT.